These 20 T cell receptor beta chains were sequenced from one sample in a study of T cells in Graves' hyperthyroidism and ophthalmopathy. Amplified regions were TCR beta CDR3 sequences from RNA transcripts. First-round RT-PCR targeting the TCR CDR3 was performed with the HTBI primer set. MiXCR was run by TCRdb on the multiplex PCR reads, yielding one entry per CDR3 protein. The sample lists hundreds of thousands of distinct CDR3 sequences, roughly a third occurring once. The sequencing input was blood. Source of these receptors: a middle-aged woman with Graves' hyperthyroidism.

The chain has TRBV7-2 and TRBJ1-2; D gene unclear. The CDR3 has 16 amino acids. V lost 4 bases, J lost 2 bases, and 17 bases lay in between. Germline V gives CDR1 SGHTA, CDR2 FQGNSA. CDR3 in amino acids: CASSSPPGDGNYGYTF. For the CDR3, the DNA is TGTGCCAGCAGCTCCCCACCAGGAGACGGCAACTATGGCTACACCTTC. The variable domain in full, with the rest retrieved from reference TRBV7-2 and TRBJ1-2, is GAGVSQSPSNKVTEKGKDVELRCDPISGHTALYWYRQSLGQGLEFLIYFQGNSAPDKSGLPSDRFSAERTGGSVSTLTIQRTQQEDSAVYLCASSSPPGDGNYGYTFGSGTRLTVV.

In its sample, this clonotype was seen many times. This chain links TRBV24-1 with TRBJ1-5; D is possibly TRBD1 (5 bases). Trimming removed 5 bases at V and 5 bases at J, with 12 bases between. The germline CDR1 and CDR2 sequences are KGHDR and SFDVKD. The CDR3 runs 14 residues. The CDR3 is CATSGGVGYQPQHF. The CDR3 DNA is TGTGCCACCAGTGGAGGGGTGGGTTATCAGCCCCAGCATTTT.

The chain links TRBV2 to TRBJ2-3; no firm D call. V gave up 6 bases and J gave up 0 bases, with 10 bases separating them. Germline lookup yields CDR1 SNHLY and CDR2 FYNNEI. The CDR3 is 14 amino acids. This CDR3 reads CASRPGRSTDTQYF. DNA of the CDR3: TGTGCCAGCAGACCAGGCAGAAGCACAGATACGCAGTATTTT. Based on the CDR3 plus reference TRBV2 and TRBJ2-3, the full variable domain is EPEVTQTPSHQVTQMGQEVILRCVPISNHLYFYWYRQILGQKVEFLVSFYNNEISEKSEIFDDQFSVERPDGSNFTLKIRSTKLEDSAMYFCASRPGRSTDTQYFGPGTRLTVL.

The gene calls are TRBV20-1 and TRBJ2-5; 7 bases match TRBD2. Germline V gives CDR1 DFQATT, CDR2 SNEGSKA (reference sequence). The CDR3 spans 15 residues. V shed 6 bases, J shed 2 bases, and the junction held 12 bases outside the gene matches. CDR3 in DNA: TGCAGTGCCTCCAAACGGGACTACCCGCAAGAGACCCAGTACTTC. It translates to CSASKRDYPQETQYF.

The chain links TRBV25-1 to TRBJ2-3, with 8 bases identical to TRBD2. V trimming: 3 bases; J trimming: 4 bases; junction bases outside the gene matches: 3. There are 14 residues in the CDR3. Germline V gene lookup returns CDR1 MGHDK and CDR2 SYGVNS. The chain's CDR3 is CASSDQLAADTQYF. The CDR3 DNA reads TGTGCCAGCAGTGACCAACTAGCGGCAGATACGCAGTATTTT.

Ten or more counts support this clonotype. The J gene is TRBJ2-5, the V gene TRBV12-3 or TRBV12-4; D ambiguous. The V end was cut by 3 bases, the J end by 5 bases, with 7 bases between. This CDR3 contains 12 residues. The CDR3 loop reads CASSFLEETQYF. CDR3 DNA: TGTGCCAGCAGTTTTCTAGAGGAGACCCAGTACTTC.

This clonotype showed up just a few times. J is TRBJ1-1 and V is TRBV20-1; the D is unclear. Trimming stripped 5 bases from V and 2 bases from J, with 18 bases between. From germline, CDR1 is DFQATT and CDR2 SNEGSKA (reference sequence). The CDR3 is made up of 15 amino acids. The chain's CDR3 is CSASSPAEANTEAFF. DNA for the CDR3: TGCAGTGCTTCCTCGCCGGCAGAAGCAAACACTGAAGCTTTCTTT.

This chain connects TRBV10-3 to TRBJ2-2, with 8 bases that match TRBD1. V was clipped by 4 bases and J by 7 bases; unmatched bases: 5. The length of the CDR3 is 14 residues. CDR1 is ENHRY, CDR2 SYGVKD, per germline. The CDR3 DNA sequence: TGTGCCATCAGTGGCCAGGACAGGGACGGGGAGCTGTTTTTT. It specifies CAISGQDRDGELFF.

The chain recombines TRBV5-1 with TRBJ1-1, with D perhaps matching TRBD1 (5 bases). Germline CDR1 and CDR2: SGHRS and YFSETQ. V was clipped by 2 bases and J by 0 bases, with 11 bases between them. The CDR3 has 15 residues. The CDR3 DNA reads TGCGCCAGCAGCTTTTTGACAGTCATGAACACTGAAGCTTTCTTT. It translates to CASSFLTVMNTEAFF. The whole variable domain, filled in from reference TRBV5-1 and TRBJ1-1, reads KAGVTQTPRYLIKTRGQQVTLSCSPISGHRSVSWYQQTPGQGLQFLFEYFSETQRNKGNFPGRFSGRQFSNSRSEMNVSTLELGDSALYLCASSFLTVMNTEAFFGQGTRLTVV.

DNA for the CDR3: TGCGCCAGCAGCTTGTGGGGTCGGGAACCCCAAGAGACCCAGTACTTC. Encoded protein: CASSLWGREPQETQYF. The chain has TRBV5-1 and TRBJ2-5; TRBD2 is a possible D gene (5 bases). CDR1 SGHRS and CDR2 YFSETQ come from the germline V gene. Trimming removed 1 base at V and 1 base at J, with 14 bases between. The CDR3 loop spans 16 amino acids.

This clonotype was detected only once. A read error is likely, as this CDR3 ends without the conserved phenylalanine or tryptophan. No DNA is shown, since the ends of the CDR3 on it are uncertain; the CDR3 is the one TCRdb lists. This chain uses TRBV2 with TRBJ2-5; TRBD1 is taken as the D call from the table, unchecked against the DNA. The CDR3 spans 10 amino acids, including both terminal residues. CDR1 SNHLY and CDR2 FYNNEI come from the germline V gene. The CDR3 loop reads CASLGGLNPL.

Many counts were recorded for this clonotype. The chain carries TRBV6-6 and TRBJ1-2; D is uncertain. This CDR3 contains 12 residues. Germline values: CDR1 MNHNY, CDR2 SVGAGI (reference sequence). The ends were cut back, 7 bases at V and 8 bases at J, with 14 bases in the middle. CDR3 nucleotide sequence: TGTGCCAGCACCCCGGTGGGCGGGGGCTACACCTTC. Residues: CASTPVGGGYTF.

The chain couples TRBV12-3 or TRBV12-4 to TRBJ1-1; D might be TRBD1 (5 bases). Trimming removed 8 bases from V and 7 bases from J, with 14 bases in between. CDR3 length: 12 residues. Written as DNA, the CDR3 is TGTGCCAGCCGATTCGGGGGATATGAAGCTTTCTTT. Its translation: CASRFGGYEAFF.

In this sample, this clonotype turned up many times. The CDR3 spells CSVVGRVGYEQYF. CDR3 sequence (DNA): TGCAGCGTTGTTGGTAGGGTGGGCTACGAGCAGTACTTC. The chain employs TRBV29-1 and TRBJ2-7; no clear D. CDR1 is SQVTM and CDR2 is ANQGSEA in the germline V gene. This CDR3 contains 13 residues. Between the trimmed V and J ends, which lost 4 bases and 3 bases, there was a span of 13 bases.

The chain combines TRBV12-3 or TRBV12-4 with TRBJ2-7; TRBD1 agrees at 9 bases. V dropped 6 bases and J dropped 6; count of bases not matched to a gene: 9. The CDR3 loop spans 14 amino acids. CDR3 loop: CASSSQGAFSEQYF. The DNA for the CDR3 is TGTGCCAGCAGCTCACAGGGGGCGTTCAGCGAGCAGTACTTC.

This clonotype showed up just once. V usage is TRBV5-4 and J usage is TRBJ2-2; the match to TRBD1 covers 11 bases. V lost 3 bases to trimming and J lost 5 bases; unmatched junction nucleotides: 3. Germline CDR1 SGHNT, CDR2 YYREEE (reference sequence). The length of the CDR3 is 15 residues. The CDR3 sequence: CASSWGTGGTGELFF. CDR3 DNA: TGTGCCAGCAGCTGGGGGACAGGGGGGACCGGGGAGCTGTTTTTT.

In its sample, this clonotype was seen many times. The V call is TRBV11-3, the J call TRBJ1-6, with a tentative D call TRBD1 (5 bases). V shed 2 bases and J shed 7 bases, with 15 bases lying between them. Germline CDR1 SGHNT, CDR2 YENEEA. The CDR3 totals 16 residues. The CDR3 DNA is TGTGCCAGCAGCTTATCCTTGGGGCAGCCAAATTCACCCCTCCACTTT. This gives the protein CASSLSLGQPNSPLHF.

To note about this clonotype: In this CDR3 the conserved last residue, phenylalanine or tryptophan, is missing, so a read error is likely. This rearrangement joins TRBV7-2 to TRBJ1-1; D may be TRBD1 (6 bases). The V gene lost 5 bases and the J gene lost 9 bases, with 16 bases spanning the gap. Germline V gene sequence: CDR1 SGHTA, CDR2 FQGNSA. This CDR3 is built from 13 residues. The CDR3 sequence is CASSPGGGGKAFS. CDR3 DNA: TGTGCCAGCAGCCCCGGCGGAGGGGGGAAAGCTTTCTCT.

Remarks on this clonotype: A read error may account for a junction end that differs from germline. This chain joins TRBV10-1 and TRBJ2-7; D call uncertain. The CDR3 consists of 12 residues. In germline, CDR1 is WNHNN, CDR2 SYGVQD (reference sequence). CDR3 amino acids: CASSSYTGAQYF. In DNA, the CDR3 is TGTGCCAGCAGCTCCTACACCGGCGCGCAGTACTTC.

The chain combines TRBV6-5 with TRBJ1-4; D may be TRBD1 (5 bases). The germline CDR1 and CDR2 sequences are MNHEY and SVGAGI. This CDR3 contains 15 residues. Trimming removed 5 bases at V and 5 bases at J, with 15 bases between. CDR3 bases: TGTGCCAGCAGTCGAGGTGACGGGGGGAATGAAAAACTGTTTTTT. This codes for CASSRGDGGNEKLFF.